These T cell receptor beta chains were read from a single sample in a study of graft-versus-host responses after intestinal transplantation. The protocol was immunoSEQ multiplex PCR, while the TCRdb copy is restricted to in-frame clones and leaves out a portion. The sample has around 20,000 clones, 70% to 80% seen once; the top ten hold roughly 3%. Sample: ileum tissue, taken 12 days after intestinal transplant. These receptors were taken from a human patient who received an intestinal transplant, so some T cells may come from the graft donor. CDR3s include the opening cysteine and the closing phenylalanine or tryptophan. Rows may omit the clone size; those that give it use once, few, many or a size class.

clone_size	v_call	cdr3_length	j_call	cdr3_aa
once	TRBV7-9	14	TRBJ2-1	CASSSGPGGNEQFF
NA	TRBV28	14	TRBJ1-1	CASSMAFVGGIAFF
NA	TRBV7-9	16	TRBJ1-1	CASSLGRPLDYTEAFF
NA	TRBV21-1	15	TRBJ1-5	CASSKSGRSNQPQHF
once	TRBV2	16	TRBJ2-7	CASSGGLISISYEQYF
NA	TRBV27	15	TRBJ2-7	CASSLTGGPSYEQYF
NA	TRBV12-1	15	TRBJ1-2	CASSPFTQGGYGYTF
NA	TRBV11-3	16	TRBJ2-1	CASSPQAGNSGGPQFF
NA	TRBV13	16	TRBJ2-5	CASSLGLAGVVETQYF
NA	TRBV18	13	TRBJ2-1	CASSTMVGTGQFF
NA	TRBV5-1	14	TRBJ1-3	CASSLQGAGNTIYF
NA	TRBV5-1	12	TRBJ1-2	CASSGDFWGYTF
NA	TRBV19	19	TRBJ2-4	CASSSVIAGRSLAKNIQYF
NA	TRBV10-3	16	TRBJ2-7	CAISEPTLAGPYEQYF
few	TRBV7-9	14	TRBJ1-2	CASSLSTADYGYTF
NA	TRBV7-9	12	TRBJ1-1	CASSLLAAEAFF